Sequencing of this T cell receptor (beta chain) was carried out in a study of OX40 agonist ivuxolimab in advanced cancers. Across the whole study: Every 2 weeks, ivuxolimab was infused into the patients intravenously at between 0.01 and 10 mg/kg.

Libraries were prepared by immunoSEQ multiplex PCR; TCRdb keeps only in-frame clonotypes and omits some of them. Among around 41,000 clones, about 88% were seen once, and the ten largest hold 13%. The germline gives CDR1 SGHNT, CDR2 YENEEA. This CDR3 region has 15 residues. J was trimmed by 3 bases and V by 2 bases; bases with no gene match: 4. Blood got drawn at baseline, again on cycle 4 day 1, and then on cycle 7 day 1. The gene calls are TRBV11-3 and TRBJ2-7, with TRBD1 identical over 10 bases. The TCR sequence derives from an adult with an advanced solid tumor such as melanoma, head and neck, liver or kidney cancer. The sequences come from CD4+ or CD8+ T cells sorted from blood, collected in a trial of the OX40 agonist ivuxolimab. The CDR3: CASSLRGQGIYEQYF. The CDR3, as DNA: TGTGCCAGCAGCTTAAGGGGACAGGGGATCTACGAGCAGTACTTC.